A selection of T cell receptor beta chains follows, all from one sample in a study of cytomegalovirus exposure and HLA in healthy donors. This table comes from immunoSEQ multiplex PCR, and its TCRdb copy is limited to in-frame clones, with some not included. The sample lists about 160,000 clones, 75% to 85% occurring once. The sequenced sample consisted of PBMCs. The receptors originated from a man between 25 and 39 years old in good health and CMV-seronegative. The CDR3 runs from the conserved cysteine through the conserved F or W. D genes are given only for firm matches. The size field is filled for only some rows; it gives once, few, many or a size class.

D	V	size	J	CDR3	DNA
NA	TRBV5-4	NA	TRBJ1-2	CASSLDGMERGYTF	TGTGCCAGCAGCTTGGACGGGATGGAAAGGGGCTACACCTTC
TRBD2	TRBV30	NA	TRBJ2-5	CAWSKGQGGGETQYF	TGTGCCTGGAGTAAGGGGCAGGGCGGGGGAGAGACCCAGTACTTC
TRBD1	TRBV28	NA	TRBJ1-4	CAIKGTGGEEKLFF	TGTGCCATCAAAGGGACAGGGGGCGAGGAAAAACTGTTTTTT
NA	TRBV2	NA	TRBJ1-5	CASSTSHVQPQHF	TGTGCCAGCAGCACTTCCCACGTACAGCCCCAGCATTTT
NA	TRBV7-9	NA	TRBJ2-2	CSSSLRTAGTGELFF	TGTTCCAGCAGCTTAAGGACAGCGGGAACCGGGGAGCTGTTTTTT
TRBD2	TRBV4-1	once	TRBJ2-7	CASSILRGTSGGKVAYEQYF	TGCGCCAGCAGCATCCTACGGGGGACTAGCGGGGGGAAAGTGGCCTACGAGCAGTACTTC
TRBD2	TRBV7-3	once	TRBJ2-7	CASSHVPLAGVSYEQYF	TGTGCCAGCAGCCACGTACCCCTAGCGGGAGTGTCCTACGAGCAGTACTTC
NA	TRBV6-1	NA	TRBJ2-1	CASSERLALTYNEQFF	TGTGCCAGCAGTGAAAGGCTAGCGCTTACCTACAATGAGCAGTTCTTC
TRBD1	TRBV9	NA	TRBJ2-3	CASSAPRHGTGSPDTQYF	TGTGCCAGCAGCGCCCCCCGCCATGGGACAGGGTCCCCAGATACGCAGTATTTT
NA	TRBV10-3	once	TRBJ2-3	CAIRTGLSTDTQYF	TGTGCCATCAGAACCGGACTCTCCACAGATACGCAGTATTTT
TRBD1	TRBV7-8	NA	TRBJ1-3	CASSLAGGATGNTIYF	TGTGCCAGCAGCTTAGCAGGGGGCGCAACTGGAAACACCATATATTTT
NA	TRBV9	NA	TRBJ2-3	CASSVVSRGADTQYF	TGTGCCAGCAGCGTAGTGAGCAGGGGCGCAGATACGCAGTATTTT
TRBD1	TRBV7-8	NA	TRBJ1-2	CASSLGRTGGKGYTF	TGTGCCAGCAGCTTAGGACGGACAGGGGGCAAGGGCTACACCTTC
NA	TRBV30	NA	TRBJ2-2	CAWSGGRDTYAGELFF	TGTGCCTGGAGTGGGGGCCGGGACACCTACGCCGGGGAGCTGTTTTTT
TRBD1	TRBV7-9	few	TRBJ1-1	CASSSWDSNTEAFF	TGTGCCAGCAGCTCCTGGGACAGTAACACTGAAGCTTTCTTT
NA	TRBV6-1	NA	TRBJ1-2	CASSKQANYGYTF	TGTGCCAGCAGTAAACAGGCAAACTATGGCTACACCTTC
TRBD2	TRBV5-1	NA	TRBJ2-5	CATKGTTSGETQYF	TGCGCCACCAAAGGTACAACTAGCGGAGAGACCCAGTACTTC
TRBD2	TRBV30	NA	TRBJ2-7	CAWSVLAAQGKQYF	TGTGCCTGGAGTGTCCTAGCGGCCCAGGGTAAGCAGTACTTC
NA	TRBV14	NA	TRBJ2-7	CASSQRVSYEQYF	TGTGCCAGCAGCCAGCGCGTCTCCTACGAGCAGTACTTC
TRBD1	TRBV9	few	TRBJ1-4	CASSLRDRLATNEKLFF	TGTGCCAGCAGCCTACGGGACAGACTAGCAACTAATGAAAAACTGTTTTTT
NA	TRBV28	NA	TRBJ2-7	CASSPQVFDEQYF	TGTGCCAGCAGCCCACAGGTTTTCGACGAGCAGTACTTC
TRBD2	TRBV9	NA	TRBJ2-7	CASSALTSGDEQYF	TGTGCCAGCAGCGCTCTTACTAGCGGGGACGAGCAGTACTTC
NA	TRBV6-5	NA	TRBJ1-2	CASSPPGTCGYTF	TGTGCCAGCAGCCCCCCAGGGACATGTGGCTACACCTTC